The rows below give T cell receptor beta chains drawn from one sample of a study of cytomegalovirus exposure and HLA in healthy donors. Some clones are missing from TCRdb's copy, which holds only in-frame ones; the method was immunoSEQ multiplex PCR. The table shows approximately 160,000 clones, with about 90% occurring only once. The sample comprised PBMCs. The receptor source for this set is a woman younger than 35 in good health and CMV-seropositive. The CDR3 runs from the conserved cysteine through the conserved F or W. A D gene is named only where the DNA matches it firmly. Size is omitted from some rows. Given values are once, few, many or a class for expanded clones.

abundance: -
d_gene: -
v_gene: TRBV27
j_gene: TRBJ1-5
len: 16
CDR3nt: TGTGCCAGCAGTGAGGTCTCAGGGGCCCTCAATCAGCCCCAGCATTTT
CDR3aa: CASSEVSGALNQPQHF

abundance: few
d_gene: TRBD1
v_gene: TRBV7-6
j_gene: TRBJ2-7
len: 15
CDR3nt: TGTGCCAGCAGCTTAGCCCAGGGACAGCCCTACGAGCAGTACTTC
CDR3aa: CASSLAQGQPYEQYF

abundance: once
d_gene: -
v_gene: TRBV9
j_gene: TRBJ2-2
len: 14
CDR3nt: TGTGCCAGCAGCCCCCCGGTTAGCACCGGGGAGCTGTTTTTT
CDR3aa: CASSPPVSTGELFF

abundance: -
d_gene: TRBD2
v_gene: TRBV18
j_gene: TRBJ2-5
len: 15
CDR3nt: TGTGCCAGCTCACCGGTAGCGGGCCCCCAAGAGACCCAGTACTTC
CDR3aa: CASSPVAGPQETQYF

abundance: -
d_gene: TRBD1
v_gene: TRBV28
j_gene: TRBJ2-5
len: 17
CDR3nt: TGTGCCAGCAGACAATCGGTCGACAGGGGGCGCGTAAAGACCCAGTACTTC
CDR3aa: CASRQSVDRGRVKTQYF

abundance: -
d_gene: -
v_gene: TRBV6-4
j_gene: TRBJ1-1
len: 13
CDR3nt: TGTGCCAGCAGGGAACAGATGAACACTGAAGCTTTCTTT
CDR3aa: CASREQMNTEAFF

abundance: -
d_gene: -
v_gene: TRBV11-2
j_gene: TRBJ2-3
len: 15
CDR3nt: TGTGCCAGCAGGGCTATGCGGGGGCGCACAGATACGCAGTATTTT
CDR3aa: CASRAMRGRTDTQYF

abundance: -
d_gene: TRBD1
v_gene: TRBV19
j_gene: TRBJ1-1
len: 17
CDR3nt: TGTGCCAGTAGTATTGATAGGGGGCAAAGGGTGAACACTGAAGCTTTCTTT
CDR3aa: CASSIDRGQRVNTEAFF

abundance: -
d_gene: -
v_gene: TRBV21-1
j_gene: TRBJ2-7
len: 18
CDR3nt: -
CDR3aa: CASSKVGLGALHSYEQYF

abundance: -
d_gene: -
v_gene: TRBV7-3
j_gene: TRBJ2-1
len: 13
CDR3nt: TGTGCCAGCAGCTTCCGACAGGACAATGAGCAGTTCTTC
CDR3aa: CASSFRQDNEQFF

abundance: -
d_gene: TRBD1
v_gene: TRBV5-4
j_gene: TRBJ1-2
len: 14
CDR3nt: TGTGCCAGCAGCTTGGCACAGGGGGTGAGTGGCTACACCTTC
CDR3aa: CASSLAQGVSGYTF

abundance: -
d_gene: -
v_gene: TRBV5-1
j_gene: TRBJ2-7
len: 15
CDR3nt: TGCGCCAGCAGCTGGGGACACCGCATAGAACAGGAGCAGTACTTC
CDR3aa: CASSWGHRIEQEQYF

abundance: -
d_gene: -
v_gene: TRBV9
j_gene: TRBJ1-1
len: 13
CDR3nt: TGTGCCAGCAGCGGACAGTCAAACACTGAAGCTTTCTTT
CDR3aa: CASSGQSNTEAFF

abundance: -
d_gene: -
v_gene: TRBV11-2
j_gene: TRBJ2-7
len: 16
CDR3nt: TGTGCCAGCAGCTCCAATGGAGGGGGGGACCCCTACGAGCAGTACTTC
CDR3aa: CASSSNGGGDPYEQYF

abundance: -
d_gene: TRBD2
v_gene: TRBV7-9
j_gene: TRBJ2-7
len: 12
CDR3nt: TGTGCCAGCAGCCTCACTAGCGACGAGCAGTACTTC
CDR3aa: CASSLTSDEQYF

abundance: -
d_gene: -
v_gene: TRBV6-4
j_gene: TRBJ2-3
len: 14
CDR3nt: TGTGCCAGCAGTGAAGGCGACTCAGGGGCTACGCAGTATTTT
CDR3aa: CASSEGDSGATQYF

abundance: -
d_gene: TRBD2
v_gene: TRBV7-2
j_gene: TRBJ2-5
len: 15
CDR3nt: TGTGCCAGCAGCTTACTTGGGGGGGATCGAGAGACCCAGTACTTC
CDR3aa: CASSLLGGDRETQYF

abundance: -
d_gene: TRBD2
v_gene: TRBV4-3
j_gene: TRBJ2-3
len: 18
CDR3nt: TGCGCCAGCAGCCAAGGGCTAGCGGGAGTATCCAATGCAGATACGCAGTATTTT
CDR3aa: CASSQGLAGVSNADTQYF

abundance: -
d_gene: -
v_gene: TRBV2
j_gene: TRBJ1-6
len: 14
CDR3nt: TGTGCCAGCAGTGAAACGGGGGGGGCTTCACCCCTCCACTTT
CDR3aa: CASSETGGASPLHF

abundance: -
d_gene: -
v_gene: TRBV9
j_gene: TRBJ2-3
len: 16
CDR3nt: TGTGCCAGCAGCGTCTCTCCCAGGGTTGGCGGAGATACGCAGTATTTT
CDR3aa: CASSVSPRVGGDTQYF

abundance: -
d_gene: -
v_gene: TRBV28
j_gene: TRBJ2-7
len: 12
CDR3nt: TGTGCCAGCAGTTCACTGTTATGGGAGCAGTACTTC
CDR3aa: CASSSLLWEQYF

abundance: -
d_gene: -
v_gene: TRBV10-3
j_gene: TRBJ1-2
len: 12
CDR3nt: TGTGCCATCAGTGCAGACAGATATGGCTACACCTTC
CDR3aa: CAISADRYGYTF

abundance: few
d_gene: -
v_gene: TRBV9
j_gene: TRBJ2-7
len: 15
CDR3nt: TGTGCCAGCAGCGTAGCTCCCGAGGGCTCCTACGAGCAGTACTTC
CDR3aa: CASSVAPEGSYEQYF

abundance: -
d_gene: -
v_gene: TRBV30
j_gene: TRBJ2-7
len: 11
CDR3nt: TGTGCCTGGAAGGCGGGCTACGAGCAGTACTTC
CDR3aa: CAWKAGYEQYF

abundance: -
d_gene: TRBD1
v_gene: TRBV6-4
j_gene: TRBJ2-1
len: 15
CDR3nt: TGTGCCAGCAGTCGGCTTGGACAGGGCGTCGATGAGCAGTTCTTC
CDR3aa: CASSRLGQGVDEQFF

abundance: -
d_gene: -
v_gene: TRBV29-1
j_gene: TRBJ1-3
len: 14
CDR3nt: TGCAGCGTTGAAGCTGGACCGGGAGGGAACACCATATATTTT
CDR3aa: CSVEAGPGGNTIYF

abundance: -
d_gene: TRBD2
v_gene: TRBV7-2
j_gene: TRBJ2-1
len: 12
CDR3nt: TGTGCCAGCAGCCCCGATACTAGCGGTCAGTTCTTC
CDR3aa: CASSPDTSGQFF

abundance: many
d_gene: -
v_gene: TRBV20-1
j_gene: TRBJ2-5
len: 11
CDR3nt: TGCAGCCGGGGGGCCGCCGAGACCCAGTACTTC
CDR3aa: CSRGAAETQYF

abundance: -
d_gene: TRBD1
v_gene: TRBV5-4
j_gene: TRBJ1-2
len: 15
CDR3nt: TGTGCCAGCAGTTTCGACAGGGGGGGACCAGGTGGCTACACCTTC
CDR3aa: CASSFDRGGPGGYTF

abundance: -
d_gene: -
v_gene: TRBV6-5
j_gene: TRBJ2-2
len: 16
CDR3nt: TGTGCCAGCAGTTACCTGGCAGTCGCGAACACCGGGGAGCTGTTTTTT
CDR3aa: CASSYLAVANTGELFF

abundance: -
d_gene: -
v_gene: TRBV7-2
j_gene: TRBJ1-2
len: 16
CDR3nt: TGTGCCAGCAGCTTAAGTCCTAGTCCCGAGGGATATGGCTACACCTTC
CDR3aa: CASSLSPSPEGYGYTF

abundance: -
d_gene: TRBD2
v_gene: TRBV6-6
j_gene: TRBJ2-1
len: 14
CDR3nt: TGTGCCAGTGACGAGCGGGAGTCGAGAAATGAGCAGTTCTTC
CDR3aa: CASDERESRNEQFF

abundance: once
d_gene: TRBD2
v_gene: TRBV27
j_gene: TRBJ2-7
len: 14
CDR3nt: TGTGCCAGCAGGACTAGCGGGGGGTCGAGGGAGCAGTACTTC
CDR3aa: CASRTSGGSREQYF

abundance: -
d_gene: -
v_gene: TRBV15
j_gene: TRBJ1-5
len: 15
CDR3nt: TGTGCCACCAGCGTGGGACTGACTAGCAATCAGCCCCAGCATTTT
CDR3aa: CATSVGLTSNQPQHF

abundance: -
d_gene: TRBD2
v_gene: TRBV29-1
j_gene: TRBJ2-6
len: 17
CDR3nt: TGCAGCGCCCTGAGGGGGACTAGCGGTTCTGGGGCCAACGTCCTGACTTTC
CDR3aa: CSALRGTSGSGANVLTF

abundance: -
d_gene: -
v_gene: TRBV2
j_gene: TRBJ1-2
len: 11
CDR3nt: TGTACAGGCGATAGTAGCTATGGCTACACCTTC
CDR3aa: CTGDSSYGYTF

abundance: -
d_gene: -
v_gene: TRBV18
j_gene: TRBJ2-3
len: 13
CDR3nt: TGTGCCAGCCGCACTAAGGACTACGACACGCAGTATTTT
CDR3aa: CASRTKDYDTQYF

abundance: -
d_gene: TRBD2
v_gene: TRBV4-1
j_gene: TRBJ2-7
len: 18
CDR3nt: TGCGCCAGCAGCCGCTTATGGGGTAGCGGGGGCCTCTCCTACGAGCAGTACTTC
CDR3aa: CASSRLWGSGGLSYEQYF

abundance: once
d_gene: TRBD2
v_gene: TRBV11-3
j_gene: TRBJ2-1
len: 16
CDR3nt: TGTGCCAGCAGCTTGTCACTAGCGGGAGTGGACGGTGAGCAGTTCTTC
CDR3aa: CASSLSLAGVDGEQFF

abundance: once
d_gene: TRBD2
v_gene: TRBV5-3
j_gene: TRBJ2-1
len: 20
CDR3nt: TGTGCCAGAAGCTTGGACGGGACTAGCGGGATTAGGGCCTCCTACAATGAGCAGTTCTTC
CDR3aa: CARSLDGTSGIRASYNEQFF

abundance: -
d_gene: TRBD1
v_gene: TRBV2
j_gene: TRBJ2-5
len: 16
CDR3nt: TGTGCCAGCAGTGGGGAGGACAGGGGTAGCCAGGAGACCCAGTACTTC
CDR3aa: CASSGEDRGSQETQYF

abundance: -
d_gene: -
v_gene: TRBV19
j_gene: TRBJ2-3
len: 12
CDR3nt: TGTGCCAGTAGAACGCAGGGGGATACGCAGTATTTT
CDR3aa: CASRTQGDTQYF

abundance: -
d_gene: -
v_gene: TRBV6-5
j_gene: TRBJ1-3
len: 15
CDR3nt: TGTGCCAGCAGAAGGGGCAAGAGCTCTGGAAACACCATATATTTT
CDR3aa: CASRRGKSSGNTIYF

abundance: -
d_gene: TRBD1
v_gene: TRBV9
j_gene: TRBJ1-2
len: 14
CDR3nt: TGTGCCAGCAGCGTCGGACAGGGGAACTATGGCTACACCTTC
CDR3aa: CASSVGQGNYGYTF

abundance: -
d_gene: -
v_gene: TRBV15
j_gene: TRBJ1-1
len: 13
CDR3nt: TGTGCCACCAGCAGACAAAGAGGCACTGAAGCTTTCTTT
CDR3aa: CATSRQRGTEAFF

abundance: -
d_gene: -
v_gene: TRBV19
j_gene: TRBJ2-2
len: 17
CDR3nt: TGTGCCAGTAGCTACTTACAGGGCCCGGCGGACACCGGGGAGCTGTTTTTT
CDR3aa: CASSYLQGPADTGELFF

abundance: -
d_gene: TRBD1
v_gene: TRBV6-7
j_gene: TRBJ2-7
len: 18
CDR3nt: TGTGCCAGCAGTTACACCCCCGGGGTGAGGGGGCCTGCCTACGAGCAGTACTTC
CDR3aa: CASSYTPGVRGPAYEQYF

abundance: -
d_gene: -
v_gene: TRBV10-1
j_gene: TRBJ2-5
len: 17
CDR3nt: TGCGCCAGCAGTGAGTCTTGGGTCGCGGGGTTGAAAGAGACCCAGTACTTC
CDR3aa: CASSESWVAGLKETQYF

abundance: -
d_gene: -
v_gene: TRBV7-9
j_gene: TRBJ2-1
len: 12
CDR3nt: TGTGCCAGCAGCCTGGACGGTATCGGGGAGTTCTTC
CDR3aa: CASSLDGIGEFF

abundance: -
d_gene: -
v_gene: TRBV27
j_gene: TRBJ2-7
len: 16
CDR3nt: TGTGCCAGCAGAAGCTTACGGGCGGGGATTAGGTACGAGCAGTACTTC
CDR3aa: CASRSLRAGIRYEQYF

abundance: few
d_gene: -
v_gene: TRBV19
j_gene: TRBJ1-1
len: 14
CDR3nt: TGTGCCAGTAGTATCGGAAGGGGAATTGTTGACGCTTTCTTT
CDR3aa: CASSIGRGIVDAFF

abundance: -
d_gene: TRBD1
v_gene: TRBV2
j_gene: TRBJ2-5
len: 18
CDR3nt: TGTGCCAGCAGTGGTCGAGTGGGGACAGAGAGGTACCAAGAGACCCAGTACTTC
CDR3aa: CASSGRVGTERYQETQYF

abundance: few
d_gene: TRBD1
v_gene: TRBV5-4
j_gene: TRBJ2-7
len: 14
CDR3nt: TGTGCCAGCAGCAGCCGGGACAGCTCCTACGAGCAGTACTTC
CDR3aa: CASSSRDSSYEQYF

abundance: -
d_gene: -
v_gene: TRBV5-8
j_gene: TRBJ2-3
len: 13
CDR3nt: TGTGCCAGCAGCCTAGAGGTCCGAGATACGCAGTATTTT
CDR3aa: CASSLEVRDTQYF

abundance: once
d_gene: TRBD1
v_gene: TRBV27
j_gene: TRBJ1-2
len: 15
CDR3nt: TGTGCCAGCAGTTTATTTGGGACAGGCCGATATGGCTACACCTTC
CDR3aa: CASSLFGTGRYGYTF